The rows below give T cell receptor beta chains drawn from one sample of a study of blood T cells in healthy people across ages. TCRdb passed the 5' RACE reads through MiXCR, listing each CDR3 protein once. The data show roughly 2 million distinct CDR3 sequences, roughly 50% seen once. Sequencing was carried out using blood. The receptors come from a woman aged 40 to 49 in good health. Both conserved end residues are part of each CDR3. The D gene is left open where the match is weak. Clone sizes are given selectively: once, few, many, or a class where the clone is expanded.

V gene	clone size	J gene	D gene	CDR3 DNA	CDR3 protein
TRBV15	many	TRBJ2-5	.	TGTGCCACCAGCAGAACCCGAGGGGAAAAAGAGACCCAGTACTTC	CATSRTRGEKETQYF
TRBV7-2	.	TRBJ2-3	.	TGTGCCAGCGCCGGCAGGTGGGGCAGGGTTTTCGCAGATACGCAGTATTTT	CASAGRWGRVFADTQYF
TRBV4-3	.	TRBJ2-3	.	TGCGCCAGCAGCCGAGATGAAAATGGGGGCACAACAGATACGCAGTATTTT	CASSRDENGGTTDTQYF
TRBV6-6	once	TRBJ1-5	.	TGTGCCAGCGCGATCAGGGAGGTCAATCAGCCCCAGCATTTT	CASAIREVNQPQHF
TRBV4-2	few	TRBJ2-1	TRBD2	TGTGCCAGCAGCCAAGGCGGGGGGGCGCAGTTCTTC	CASSQGGGAQFF
TRBV7-2	few	TRBJ2-3	.	TGTGCCAGCAGCGCGGGACCATCGAGCACAGATACGCAGTATTTT	CASSAGPSSTDTQYF
TRBV10-3	.	TRBJ1-5	.	TGTGCCATCAGTGAATATGGGGGCAATCAGCCCCAGCATTTT	CAISEYGGNQPQHF
TRBV9	.	TRBJ1-6	.	TGTGCCAGCAGCGTAGATCTGGGCTCACCCCTCCACTTT	CASSVDLGSPLHF
TRBV3-1	.	TRBJ2-3	TRBD2	TGTGCCAGCAGCCAAGGCGGGGGGTTGGATACGCAGTATTTT	CASSQGGGLDTQYF
TRBV5-6	.	TRBJ2-7	.	TGTGCCAGCAGCTTGTCTCTACAGGGAGGCTCCGAGCAGTACTTC	CASSLSLQGGSEQYF
TRBV7-9	.	TRBJ1-2	.	TGTGCCAGCAAGGAGGGATACTATGGCTACACCTTC	CASKEGYYGYTF
TRBV28	once	TRBJ2-1	.	TGTGCCAGCACCCTCGCTCACAGTTACAATGAGCAGTTCTTC	CASTLAHSYNEQFF
TRBV7-8	once	TRBJ1-5	.	TGTGCCAGCAGCCAGCTCCTACGAGATAGCAATCAGCCCCAGCATTTT	CASSQLLRDSNQPQHF
TRBV12-3/TRBV12-4	.	TRBJ2-7	TRBD1	TGTGCCAGCAGTGTAGGCAGGGGGCGCGACTACGAGCAGTACTTC	CASSVGRGRDYEQYF
TRBV20-1	.	TRBJ1-2	.	TGCAGTACCCATAGGGCCAGTGGGACCTTAAACTATGGCTACACCTTC	CSTHRASGTLNYGYTF
TRBV7-2	few	TRBJ2-3	.	TGTGCCAGCAGCTTTTATGCCGCCACAGATACGCAGTATTTT	CASSFYAATDTQYF
TRBV28	.	TRBJ2-5	TRBD2	TGTGCCAGCAGTTTATGGACTAGCGGGGGCCACGGAGAGACCCAGTACTTC	CASSLWTSGGHGETQYF
TRBV7-2	few	TRBJ2-3	.	TGTGCCAGCAGCTTAGAAAAGGGGGGCAAAGATACGCAGTATTTT	CASSLEKGGKDTQYF
TRBV4-2	.	TRBJ2-5	.	TGTGCCAGCAGCCAAGTTGGGACGGGACCAGGGGAGACCCAGTACTTC	CASSQVGTGPGETQYF
TRBV25-1	.	TRBJ1-5	.	TGTGCCAGCAGTGAAGGCAGACCGAATCAGCCCCAGCATTTT	CASSEGRPNQPQHF
TRBV28	.	TRBJ2-7	.	TGTGCCAGCAGTGTACCGTTAGGGCACGAGCAGTACTTC	CASSVPLGHEQYF
TRBV7-2	.	TRBJ2-1	.	TGTGCCAGCAGGGGAGGAGGGATTGAGCAGTTCTTC	CASRGGGIEQFF
TRBV3-1	.	TRBJ1-6	TRBD1	TGTGCCAGCAGCCATTACAGGGGCGGCTCACCCCTCCACTTT	CASSHYRGGSPLHF
TRBV29-1	.	TRBJ2-5	TRBD1	TGCAGCGGAGACAGGGGTTCGTGGGAGACCCAGTACTTC	CSGDRGSWETQYF
TRBV20-1	few	TRBJ1-1	TRBD1	TGCAGTGCGGGACAGGGTATGAACACTGAAGCTTTCTTT	CSAGQGMNTEAFF
TRBV4-2	.	TRBJ1-2	.	TGTGCCAGCAGCCTGGGGGGTTCGGTCGGCTACACCTTC	CASSLGGSVGYTF
TRBV20-1	few	TRBJ1-5	.	TGCAGTGCTAGAATCCTCGGGGTCAATCAGCCCCAGCATTTT	CSARILGVNQPQHF
TRBV6-5	.	TRBJ1-1	TRBD1	TGTGCCAGCAGTTACGCTAACAGGGGCACTGAAGCTTTCTTT	CASSYANRGTEAFF
TRBV10-2	once	TRBJ2-3	TRBD2	TGCGCCAGAGCGGGGAGCCCCACAGGTACGCAGTATTTT	CARAGSPTGTQYF
TRBV2	few	TRBJ2-3	TRBD2	TGTGCCAGCATACCCAAATCCGGGACTACCATAGATACGCAGTATTTT	CASIPKSGTTIDTQYF
TRBV27	few	TRBJ2-5	TRBD1	TGTGCCAGCAGTTTACTTGGACAGGGTAAAGAGACCCAGTACTTC	CASSLLGQGKETQYF
TRBV7-2	few	TRBJ2-1	TRBD2	TGTGCCAGCAGCTTAGCTTTGGGCGGGGGGCCATACAATGAGCAGTTCTTC	CASSLALGGGPYNEQFF
TRBV12-5	.	TRBJ2-5	.	TGTGCTAGTGCCACAGATCACCAAGAGACCCAGTACTTC	CASATDHQETQYF
TRBV28	.	TRBJ2-3	TRBD1	TGTGCCAGCCGTACATACCGGGACAGGGGCACAGATACGCAGTATTTT	CASRTYRDRGTDTQYF
TRBV9	.	TRBJ2-7	TRBD1	TGTGCCAGCAGCGTAGCGTACAGGGGACCCTACGAGCAGTACTTC	CASSVAYRGPYEQYF
TRBV29-1	.	TRBJ2-1	TRBD2	TGCAGCGTACACGGAACTAGCGGGGGAATGAATGAGCAGTTCTTC	CSVHGTSGGMNEQFF
TRBV7-9	many	TRBJ2-5	.	TGTGCCAGCAGCCGCAGTCCTGGGTTAGGGGAGACCCAGTACTTC	CASSRSPGLGETQYF
TRBV4-3	.	TRBJ2-5	.	TGCGCCAGCAGCCAAGACGCCTTGACCGGCAGGGGGGCTGAGACCCAGTACTTC	CASSQDALTGRGAETQYF
TRBV20-1	.	TRBJ1-2	.	TGCAGTGCTAGAGAGTCTGGGTCTATATTTTATGGCTACACCTTC	CSARESGSIFYGYTF
TRBV5-1	.	TRBJ1-4	TRBD1	TGCGCCAGCAGCGAACAGGGGGATGAAAAACTGTTTTTT	CASSEQGDEKLFF
TRBV20-1	few	TRBJ2-7	.	TGCAGTGCTAGGTTCTCTAGAGGCAGGGTTGTCTACGAGCAGTACTTC	CSARFSRGRVVYEQYF
TRBV29-1	.	TRBJ2-5	.	TGCAGCGTTGAAGGACCGGGCGGATCAGGGAATGAGCAGTACTTC	CSVEGPGGSGNEQYF
TRBV5-1	.	TRBJ2-3	TRBD2	TGCGCCAGCAGGACCGGACTAGCGGGAAGCACAGATACGCAGTATTTT	CASRTGLAGSTDTQYF
TRBV7-3	.	TRBJ2-1	TRBD1	TGTGCCAGCAGCTTAGGACAGGGTTTTAAGAATGAGCAGTTCTTC	CASSLGQGFKNEQFF
TRBV20-1	few	TRBJ2-5	.	TGCAGTGCTACATTCTGGGAGACCCAGTACTTC	CSATFWETQYF
TRBV20-1	few	TRBJ2-5	.	TGCAGTGCTAGAGCGGGGGGCCCTCAAGAGACCCAGTACTTC	CSARAGGPQETQYF
TRBV28	.	TRBJ2-5	TRBD1	TGTGCCAGCAGGACCTCAGGGGGCTCGGAGACCCAGTACTTC	CASRTSGGSETQYF
TRBV10-3	few	TRBJ2-5	TRBD1	TGTGCCATCAGTGAGTCTACAGGGGTGAAAGAGACCCAGTACTTC	CAISESTGVKETQYF
TRBV6-1	.	TRBJ1-2	.	TGTGCCAGCAGTGCTCACAGCGAGCCCCTCAATGGCTACACCTTC	CASSAHSEPLNGYTF
TRBV20-1	.	TRBJ2-5	TRBD2	TGCAGTGCTAGGCCTCTAGCGGGGTTGGGTGAGACCCAGTACTTC	CSARPLAGLGETQYF
TRBV10-3	few	TRBJ1-2	.	TGTGCCATCAGGGGGGACGGTTATGGCTACACCTTC	CAIRGDGYGYTF
TRBV6-2/TRBV6-3	.	TRBJ2-1	TRBD2	TGTGCCAGCAGTAACCTAGCGGGGGCCGTCTACAATGAGCAGTTCTTC	CASSNLAGAVYNEQFF
TRBV5-1	few	TRBJ2-3	.	TGCGCCAGCAGCCGCGGGGAAGGGGGAGATACGCAGTATTTT	CASSRGEGGDTQYF
TRBV28	few	TRBJ2-5	.	TGTGCCAGCAGTTTATTGACAGAGGAGGAGACCCAGTACTTC	CASSLLTEEETQYF